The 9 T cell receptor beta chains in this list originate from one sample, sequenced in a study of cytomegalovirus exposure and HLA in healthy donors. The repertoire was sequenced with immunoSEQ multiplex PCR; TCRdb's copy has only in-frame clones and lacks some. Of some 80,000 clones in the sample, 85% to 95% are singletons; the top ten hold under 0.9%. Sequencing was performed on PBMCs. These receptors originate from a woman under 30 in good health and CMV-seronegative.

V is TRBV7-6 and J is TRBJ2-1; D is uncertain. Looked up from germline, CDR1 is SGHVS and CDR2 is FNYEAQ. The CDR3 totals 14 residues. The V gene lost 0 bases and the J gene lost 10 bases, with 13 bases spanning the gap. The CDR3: CASSLATRSGEQFF. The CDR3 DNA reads TGTGCCAGCAGCTTAGCAACCCGGTCCGGGGAGCAGTTCTTC.

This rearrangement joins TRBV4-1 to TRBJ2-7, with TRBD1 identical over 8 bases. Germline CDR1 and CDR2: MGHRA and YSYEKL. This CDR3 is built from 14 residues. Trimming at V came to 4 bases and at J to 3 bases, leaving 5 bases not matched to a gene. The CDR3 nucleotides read TGCGCCAGCAGCCTCCTACAGGGGGTCTACGAGCAGTACTTC. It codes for CASSLLQGVYEQYF.

The CDR3 region has the DNA TGTGCCAGCAGCCAGGGACAGCAGAGCTCTGGAAACACCATATATTTT. It encodes CASSQGQQSSGNTIYF. This chain joins TRBV7-6 and TRBJ1-3; 7 nucleotides match TRBD1. V lost 5 bases and J lost 0; bases outside the gene matches: 7. Germline CDR1 SGHVS, CDR2 FNYEAQ. The CDR3 loop spans 16 amino acids.

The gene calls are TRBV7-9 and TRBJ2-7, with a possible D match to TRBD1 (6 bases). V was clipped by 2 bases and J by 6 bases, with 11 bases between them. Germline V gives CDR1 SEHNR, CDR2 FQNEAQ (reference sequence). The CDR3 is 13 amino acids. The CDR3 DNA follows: TGTGCCAGCAGCTTAACCAGGGGTAGCGAGCAGTACTTC. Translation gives CASSLTRGSEQYF.

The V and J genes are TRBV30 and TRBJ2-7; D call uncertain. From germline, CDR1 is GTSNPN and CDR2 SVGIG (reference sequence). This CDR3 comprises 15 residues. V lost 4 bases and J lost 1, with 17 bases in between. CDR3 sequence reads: CAWNEDPRLSYEQYF. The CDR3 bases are TGTGCCTGGAATGAAGATCCAAGACTGTCCTACGAGCAGTACTTC.

CDR3 sequence reads: CAISESTGFTDTQYF. The CDR3 bases are TGTGCCATCAGTGAGTCGACAGGATTCACAGATACGCAGTATTTT. The chain employs TRBV10-3 and TRBJ2-3, with D possibly TRBD1 on 6 matching bases. V lost 0 bases and J lost 2, with 9 bases in between. The CDR3 is 15 amino acids. CDR1 ENHRY and CDR2 SYGVKD come from the germline V gene.

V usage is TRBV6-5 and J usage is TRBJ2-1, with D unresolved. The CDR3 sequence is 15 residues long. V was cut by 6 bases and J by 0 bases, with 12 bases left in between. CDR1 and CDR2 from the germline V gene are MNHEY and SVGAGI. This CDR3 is CASSVELSSYNEQFF. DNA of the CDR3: TGTGCCAGCAGCGTGGAGCTGAGCTCCTACAATGAGCAGTTCTTC.

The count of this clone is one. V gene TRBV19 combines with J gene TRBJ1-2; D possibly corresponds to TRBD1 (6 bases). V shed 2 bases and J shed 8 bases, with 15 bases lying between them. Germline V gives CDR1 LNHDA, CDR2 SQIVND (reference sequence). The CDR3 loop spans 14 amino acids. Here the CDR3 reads CASSILKTGSGYTF. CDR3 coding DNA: TGTGCCAGTAGTATACTCAAAACAGGGAGCGGCTACACCTTC.

The CDR3 sequence is CASSSPTYEYQETQYF. CDR3 in DNA: TGTGCCAGCAGCTCTCCGACTTACGAGTACCAAGAGACCCAGTACTTC. This rearrangement joins TRBV7-9 to TRBJ2-5; D call uncertain. The length of the CDR3 is 16 residues. The V end was cut by 4 bases, the J end by 0 bases, with 15 bases between. Germline values: CDR1 SEHNR, CDR2 FQNEAQ (reference sequence).